The present entry profiles one T cell receptor (beta chain) with its context. This clonotype was found a few times. Its antigen specificity is not known. Base qualities are not recorded, but no much larger clone differs from it by a single base. Taken from the germline V gene (reference sequence), the CDR1 and CDR2 loops are SEHNR and FQNEAQ. The trim is 6 bases for V and 3 bases for J, with a gap of 18 bases between the germline ends. The CDR3 starts with the cysteine, ends with the phenylalanine, and has 15 residues. The only DNA kept is the CDR3, 45 bases in frame from the first base. This entry belongs to a study of blood T cells in healthy people across ages (dated by TCRdb to between 2014 and 2016). Study-level background: In model experiments, template switching captured about one uniquely barcoded TCR beta cDNA molecule for every two T cells. Using deep sequencing normalized with unique cDNA molecular identifiers, the study measured how TCR beta repertoire diversity changes with age. Four age groups were formed from the donors: young (average approximately 15 years), middle-aged (less than 40), aged (around 68) and long-lived (around 80). For two donors (one aged 18 to 30 and one aged 80 or older), the study analyzed two additional independent replicas of 1 million unique cDNA reads from the same blood draw. Broad study findings and their caveats: As age increased, observed TCR beta diversity per million T cells dropped in a roughly linear way, and a significant reduction was already evident by age 40. Estimates of total diversity from one million sequenced T cells were regarded as lower bounds and underestimates. A strong correlation was found between observed TCR beta diversity and the percentage of naive T cells measured by flow cytometry. Compared with the aged group, the long-lived group had more naive CD4+ T cells, fewer expanded clones and increased TCR diversity, suggesting age selection. The CMV infection status of donors was not known, potentially confounding age-related changes in expanded clonotypes. Conclusive comparison of naive and antigen-experienced compartments was prevented by the profiling of bulk unsorted PBMCs.

Libraries were made using 5' RACE. The instrument given in TCRdb is Illumina HiSeq 2500. The second PCR ran for about 6 to 12 cycles and used a J-beta primer mix along with a sample-barcoded 5' primer. A unique molecular identifier was introduced onto each TCR beta cDNA molecule by a template-switch 5' adaptor carrying 12 random nucleotides. Each sample yielded at least 3 million CDR3-containing paired-end reads. The Mint cDNA synthesis kit, primed by a TRBC-specific oligonucleotide, was used to synthesize first-strand cDNA from all RNA. Following uracil-DNA glycosylase treatment, all cDNA underwent a first 18-cycle PCR with the universal primers M1SS and BC2_uni_R. The authors processed their data as follows. For normalization, 1 million high-quality reads, each with a distinct molecular identifier, were randomly selected from each sample. Reads with shared molecular identifiers were discarded instead of being binned into consensus sequences. MiTCR, set to a Q25 quality threshold and the strictest error-elimination algorithm, was used for CDR3 identification, clonotype clustering and error correction. A nonparametric unseen species model with Euler transformation was used to estimate lower-bound total TCR beta diversity. Using fastp trimming at Q25 and MiXCR clonotype assembly, TCRdb reanalyzed the public sequencing data and kept in-frame beta chains. Entries that share a CDR3 protein sequence are merged under the most common genes and DNA. The V and J calls shown here were made by TCRdb, not taken from the authors' results. Recorded for this sample are approximately 800,000 distinct CDR3 sequences; roughly 24% of them occurred a single time. The top ten clones comprise less than 3.5% of the sample.

The roughly 39 donors, aged roughly 6 to 90 years, were systemically healthy Caucasian individuals from Russia. Ten milliliters of peripheral blood were drawn from each donor into EDTA-treated Vacutainer tubes. Ficoll-Paque density-gradient centrifugation was used to isolate PBMCs, with at least 6 million obtained per sample. Total RNA, at least 6 micrograms per sample, was extracted from PBMCs with Trizol reagent. The percentages of naive CD45RAhigh/CD27high T cells were determined by flow cytometry on a PBMC aliquot from every donor. These data also featured in a second study, about T cells of mothers and their children. As the second publication notes: The donors were nine systemically healthy Caucasian individuals, made up of three mothers and their six children. cDNA synthesis consumed the entire amount of extracted RNA, loaded at approximately 1.4 ug RNA in each 15 ul reaction. Sample barcodes and 2-4 random nucleotides were added via the M1S primer in the second PCR. Each mother yielded over 8 million TCR beta CDR3 reads and each child 3 million to 3.5 million reads. In both related and unrelated pairs, thymic selection shapes the output of TCR recombination in a similar way, with inherited differences having only a minor effect. Normalized repertoire overlap was always found to be slightly, but never significantly, higher in related mother-child pairs than in unrelated mother-child pairs. Persistent microchimeric T cell clones were not detected, at a sensitivity of 95 to 100 clones per million clonotypes. To look for features that set related mother-child pairs apart from unrelated individuals, the researchers ran deep NGS to compare the TCR beta repertoires of mothers and children. Mothers averaged roughly 36 +/- 4 years of age and children averaged about 10 +/- 4 years. After adapters were ligated using NEBNext reagents, the libraries underwent 100+100 nt paired-end sequencing on an Illumina HiSeq 2000. To prevent cross-contamination, the mother and child libraries were prepared one month apart and sequenced in separate runs. For each donor, somewhere between about 500,000 and 2,300,000 distinct TCR beta clonotypes were identified. Naive TCR beta clonotypes were estimated from low-frequency clonotypes matched to each donor's FACS-determined naive share, without sorting.

The TCR originated in a boy between 10 and 17 years old in good health. The sequenced material came from blood. The sequence joins TRBV7-9 to TRBJ2-7; the D gene remains uncertain. At the DNA level, the sequence is TGTGCCAGCAGTCCGGGTCTTCCTTCCTACTACGAGCAGTACTTC. Its amino acids are CASSPGLPSYYEQYF.